This TCR beta chain is from a study of technical replicates of blood from several donors. Trimming removed 1 base at V and 5 bases at J, with 8 bases between. This CDR3 comprises 14 residues. Germline CDR1 SGHTA, CDR2 FQGNSA. Turning to this clone: Within the sample, other DNA sequences also encode this same CDR3.

Using immunoSEQ multiplex PCR, the repertoire was profiled, and TCRdb retains in-frame clones only, with some absent. Among 65,000 to 95,000 clones listed, about 86% were seen once. This receptor was taken from a human donor in good health. Some clones in this sample may be carry-over from other donors' samples. The material sequenced was PBMCs. The chain combines TRBV7-2 with TRBJ1-4; a possible D gene is TRBD1 (6 bases). The CDR3 DNA reads TGTGCCAGCAGCTTAGGGCAGGGGAATGAAAAACTGTTTTTT. It translates to CASSLGQGNEKLFF. Supplemented by reference TRBV7-2 and TRBJ1-4, the full variable domain reads GAGVSQSPSNKVTEKGKDVELRCDPISGHTALYWYRQSLGQGLEFLIYFQGNSAPDKSGLPSDRFSAERTGGSVSTLTIQRTQQEDSAVYLCASSLGQGNEKLFFGSGTQLSVL.